This entry is about one T cell receptor (beta chain). The CDR3 is 13 amino acids. Between the trimmed V and J ends, which lost 3 bases and 3 bases, there was a span of 9 bases. Only in-frame clones appear in the TCRdb table, and some are missing; sequencing was by immunoSEQ multiplex PCR. The repertoire holds 200,000 to 300,000 clones, with roughly 88% as singletons. Seattle's enrolled individuals joined amid active infection and were then monitored longitudinally. The data belong to a study of blood T cell repertoires in COVID-19. Overall study context: Samples of COVID-19 (acute and convalescent) were obtained from the United States, Italy and Spain.

This receptor was identified in a woman older than 75 with COVID-19, enrolled during active disease. Specimen: peripheral blood. The V call is TRBV12-3 or TRBV12-4, the J call TRBJ2-7, with a weak D call TRBD1 (5 bases). CDR3 sequence: CASSLAGIYEQYV. The CDR3 coding sequence is TGTGCCAGCAGTTTGGCAGGGATCTACGAGCAGTACGTC.